The T cell receptor (beta chain) described here comes from a study of vaccination and CD4 T cells after COVID-19. Study as a whole: A median of 101 days (range 35 to 161) separated diagnosis from post-COVID sampling.

On this clonotype: As yet, its antigen is unknown.

The Oncomine TCR Beta short-read assay generated sequence data from the DNA of cultured CD4+ T cells. Cultured CD4+ T cells yielded the extracted genomic DNA. MiXCR, run by TCRdb on the PCR reads, gives a single entry per CDR3 protein. The table lists 20,000 to 25,000 distinct CDR3 sequences, 66% of them singletons. The treatment: approximately 10-day PBMC culture with coronavirus spike peptide pools or control peptides (ViraFEST assay). V was cut by 6 bases and J by 9 bases, with 12 bases left in between. The CDR3 runs to 12 residues. The germline V gene encodes CDR1 MNHEY and CDR2 SVGEGT. The rearrangement joins TRBV6-2 or TRBV6-3 to TRBJ2-1, with D uncertain. Sequencing input: CD4+ T cells from blood, cultured in vitro. The receptor was derived from a human donor who had recovered from COVID-19. The CDR3 spells CASRFSGREQFF. DNA of the CDR3: TGTGCCAGCAGATTCTCCGGCCGTGAGCAGTTCTTC.